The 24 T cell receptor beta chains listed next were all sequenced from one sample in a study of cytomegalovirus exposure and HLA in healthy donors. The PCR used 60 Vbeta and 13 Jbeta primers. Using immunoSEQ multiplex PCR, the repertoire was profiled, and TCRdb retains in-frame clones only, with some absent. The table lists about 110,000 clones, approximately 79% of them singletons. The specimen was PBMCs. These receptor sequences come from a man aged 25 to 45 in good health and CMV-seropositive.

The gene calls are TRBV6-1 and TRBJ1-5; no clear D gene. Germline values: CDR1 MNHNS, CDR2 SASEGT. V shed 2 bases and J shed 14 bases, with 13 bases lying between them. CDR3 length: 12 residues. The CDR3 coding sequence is TGTGCCAGCAGTGAATTTGGGCAGTTAAAGCATTTT. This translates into CASSEFGQLKHF.

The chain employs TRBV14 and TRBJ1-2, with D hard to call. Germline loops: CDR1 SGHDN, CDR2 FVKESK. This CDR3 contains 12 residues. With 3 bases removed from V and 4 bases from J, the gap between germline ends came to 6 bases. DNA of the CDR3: TGTGCCAGCAGCCAGTACAGCTATGGCTACACCTTC. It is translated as CASSQYSYGYTF.

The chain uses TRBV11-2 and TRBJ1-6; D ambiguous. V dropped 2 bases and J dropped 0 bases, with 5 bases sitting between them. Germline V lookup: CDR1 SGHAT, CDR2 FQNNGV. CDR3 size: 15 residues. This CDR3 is CASSLRSSYNSPLHF. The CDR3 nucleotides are TGTGCCAGCAGCTTAAGGAGCTCCTATAATTCACCCCTCCACTTT.

CDR3 in DNA: TGTGCCAGCAGTTTACGGGGGGACACCGGGGAGCTGTTTTTT. Amino acid sequence: CASSLRGDTGELFF. The chain carries TRBV5-5 and TRBJ2-2; 7 nucleotides match TRBD2. V shed 5 bases, J shed 3 bases, and the junction held 4 bases outside the gene matches. There are 14 residues in the CDR3. CDR1 and CDR2 from the germline V gene are SGHKS and YYEKEE (reference sequence).

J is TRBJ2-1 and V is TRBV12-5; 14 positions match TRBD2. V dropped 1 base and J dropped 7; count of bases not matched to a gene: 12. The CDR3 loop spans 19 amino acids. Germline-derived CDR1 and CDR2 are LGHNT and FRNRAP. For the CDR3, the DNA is TGTGCTAGTGGTTTGGGAAAGACTAGCGGGGGGGCAGATTTGAATGAGCAGTTCTTC. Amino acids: CASGLGKTSGGADLNEQFF.

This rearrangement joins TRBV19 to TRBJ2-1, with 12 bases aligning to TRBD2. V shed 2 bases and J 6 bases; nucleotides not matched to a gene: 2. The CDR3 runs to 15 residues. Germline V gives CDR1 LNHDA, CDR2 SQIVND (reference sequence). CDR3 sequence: CASSIRTSGVNEQFF. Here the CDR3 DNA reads TGTGCCAGTAGTATACGGACTAGCGGGGTCAATGAGCAGTTCTTC.

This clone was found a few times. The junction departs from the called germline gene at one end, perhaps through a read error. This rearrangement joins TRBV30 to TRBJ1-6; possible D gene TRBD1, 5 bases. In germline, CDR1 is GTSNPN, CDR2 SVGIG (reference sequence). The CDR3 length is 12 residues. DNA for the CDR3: TGTGCCTGGAGTGTCGGGGGTCCACCCATCCACTTT. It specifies CAWSVGGPPIHF.

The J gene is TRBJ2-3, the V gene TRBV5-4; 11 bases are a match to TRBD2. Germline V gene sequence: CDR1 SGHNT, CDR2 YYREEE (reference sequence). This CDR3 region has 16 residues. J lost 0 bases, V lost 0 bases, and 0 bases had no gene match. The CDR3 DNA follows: TGTGCCAGCAGCTTGGGACTAGCGGGAAGCACAGATACGCAGTATTTT. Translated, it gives CASSLGLAGSTDTQYF.

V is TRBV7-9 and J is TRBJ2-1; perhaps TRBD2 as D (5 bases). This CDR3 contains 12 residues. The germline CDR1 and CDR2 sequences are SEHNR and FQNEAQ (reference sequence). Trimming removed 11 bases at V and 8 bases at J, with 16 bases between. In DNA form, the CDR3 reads TGTGCCTTCGGGGATATGGGGTATGAGCAGTTCTTC. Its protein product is CAFGDMGYEQFF.

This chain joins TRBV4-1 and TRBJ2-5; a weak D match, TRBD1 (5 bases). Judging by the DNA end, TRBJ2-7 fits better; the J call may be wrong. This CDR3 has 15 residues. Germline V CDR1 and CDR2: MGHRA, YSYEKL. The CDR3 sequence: CASSQEGGRAYEQYF. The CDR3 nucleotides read TGCGCCAGCAGCCAAGAGGGTGGCAGGGCCTACGAGCAGTACTTC.

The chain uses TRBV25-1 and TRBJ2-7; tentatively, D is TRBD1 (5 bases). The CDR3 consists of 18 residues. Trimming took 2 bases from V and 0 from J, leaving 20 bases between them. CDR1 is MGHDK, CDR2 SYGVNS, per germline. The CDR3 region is CASSETPTGDLSSYEQYF. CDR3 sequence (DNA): TGTGCCAGCAGTGAAACCCCCACAGGCGACCTCAGCTCCTACGAGCAGTACTTC.

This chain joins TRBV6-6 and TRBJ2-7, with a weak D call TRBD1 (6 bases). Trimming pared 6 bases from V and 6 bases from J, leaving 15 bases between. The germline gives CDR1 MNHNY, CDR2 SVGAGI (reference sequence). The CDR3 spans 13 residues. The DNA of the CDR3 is TGTGCCAGCAGGCGTGAAACAGGGTCCGAGCAGTACTTC. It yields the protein CASRRETGSEQYF.

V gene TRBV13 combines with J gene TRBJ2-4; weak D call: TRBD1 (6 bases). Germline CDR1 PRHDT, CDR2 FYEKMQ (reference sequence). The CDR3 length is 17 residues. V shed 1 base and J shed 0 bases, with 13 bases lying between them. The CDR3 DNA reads TGTGCCAGCAGCTTAGAGGGACAAAACCTAGCCAAAAACATTCAGTACTTC. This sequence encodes CASSLEGQNLAKNIQYF.

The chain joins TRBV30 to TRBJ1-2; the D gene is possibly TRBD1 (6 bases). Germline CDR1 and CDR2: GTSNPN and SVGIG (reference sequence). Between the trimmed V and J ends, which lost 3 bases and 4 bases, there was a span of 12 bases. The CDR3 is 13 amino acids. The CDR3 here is CAWSTGSGYGYTF. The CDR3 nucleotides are TGTGCCTGGAGCACAGGGAGTGGCTATGGCTACACCTTC.

This chain's CDR3 is CASRKLAPEQFF. CDR3 bases: TGTGCCAGCAGGAAACTAGCTCCTGAGCAGTTCTTC. The chain employs TRBV5-8 and TRBJ2-1, with D possibly TRBD2 on 6 matching bases. This CDR3 spans 12 amino acids. Germline CDR1 and CDR2: SGHTS and YDEGEE. The V end lost 5 bases, the J end lost 9 bases, and 12 bases lay between the germline ends.

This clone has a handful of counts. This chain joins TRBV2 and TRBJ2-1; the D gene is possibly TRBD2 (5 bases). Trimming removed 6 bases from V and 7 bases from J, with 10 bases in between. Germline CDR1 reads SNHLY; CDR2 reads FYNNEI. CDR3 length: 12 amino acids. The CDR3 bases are TGTGCCAGCAGGGACTCCCAAAATGAGCAGTTCTTC. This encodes CASRDSQNEQFF.

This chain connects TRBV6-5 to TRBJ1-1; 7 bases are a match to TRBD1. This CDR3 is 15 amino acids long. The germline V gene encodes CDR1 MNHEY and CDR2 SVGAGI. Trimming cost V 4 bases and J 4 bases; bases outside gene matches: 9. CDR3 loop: CASSSPQGGLTEAFF. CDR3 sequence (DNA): TGTGCCAGCAGTTCGCCTCAGGGGGGCCTCACTGAAGCTTTCTTT.

CDR3 nucleotide sequence: TGTGCCAGCAGCGTAGGAAGGCTAGCGGGGGAAACAGATACGCAGTATTTT. Residues: CASSVGRLAGETDTQYF. The chain couples TRBV9 to TRBJ2-3; 10 bases line up with TRBD2. V shed 0 bases and J 3 bases; nucleotides not matched to a gene: 7. The germline CDR1 and CDR2 sequences are SGDLS and YYNGEE. CDR3 length: 17 residues.

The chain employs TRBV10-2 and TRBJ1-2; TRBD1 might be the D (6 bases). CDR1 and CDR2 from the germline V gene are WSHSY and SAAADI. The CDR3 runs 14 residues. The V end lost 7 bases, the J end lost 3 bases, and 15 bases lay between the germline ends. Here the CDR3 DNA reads TGCGCCAGCAACGGTTACAGGGTTTACTATGGCTACACCTTC. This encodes CASNGYRVYYGYTF.

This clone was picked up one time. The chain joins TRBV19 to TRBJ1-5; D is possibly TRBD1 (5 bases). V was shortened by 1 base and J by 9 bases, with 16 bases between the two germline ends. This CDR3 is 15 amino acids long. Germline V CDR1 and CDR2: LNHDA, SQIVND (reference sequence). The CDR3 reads CASSIGGLQDVPQHF. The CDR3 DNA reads TGTGCCAGTAGTATAGGGGGCCTGCAGGATGTGCCCCAGCATTTT.

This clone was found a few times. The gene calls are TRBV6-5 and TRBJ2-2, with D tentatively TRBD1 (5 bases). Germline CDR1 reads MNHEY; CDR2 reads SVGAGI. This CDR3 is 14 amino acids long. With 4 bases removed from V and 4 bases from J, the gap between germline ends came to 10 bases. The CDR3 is CASSSLRGTGELFF. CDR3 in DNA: TGTGCCAGCAGTTCGCTTAGGGGCACCGGGGAGCTGTTTTTT.

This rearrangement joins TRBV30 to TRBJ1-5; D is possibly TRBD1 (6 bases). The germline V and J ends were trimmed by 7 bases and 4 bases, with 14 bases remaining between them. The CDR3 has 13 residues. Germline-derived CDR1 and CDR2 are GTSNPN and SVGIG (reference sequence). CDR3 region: CAYKDRLNQPQHF. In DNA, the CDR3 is TGTGCCTACAAGGACAGACTAAATCAGCCCCAGCATTTT.

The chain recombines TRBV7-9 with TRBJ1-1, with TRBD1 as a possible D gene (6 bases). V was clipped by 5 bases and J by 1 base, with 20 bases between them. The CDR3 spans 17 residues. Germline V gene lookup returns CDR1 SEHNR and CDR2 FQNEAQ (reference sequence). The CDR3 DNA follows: TGTGCCAGCAGCCCTTTGAGATCCAGGGGTGAGAACACTGAAGCTTTCTTT. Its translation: CASSPLRSRGENTEAFF.

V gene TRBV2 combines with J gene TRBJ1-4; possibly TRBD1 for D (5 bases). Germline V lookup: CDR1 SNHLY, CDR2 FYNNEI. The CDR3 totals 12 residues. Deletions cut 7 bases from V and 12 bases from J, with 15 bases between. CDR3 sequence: CASITGPGELFF. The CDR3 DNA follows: TGTGCCAGCATCACGGGGCCGGGGGAACTGTTTTTT.